One sample yielded the 28 T cell receptor beta chains listed below, sequenced in a study of T cells in Graves' hyperthyroidism and ophthalmopathy. Researchers took RNA transcripts and amplified the TCR beta CDR3 regions from them. HTBI primers were used for first-round RT-PCR of the TCR CDR3. TCRdb re-called the multiplex PCR reads with MiXCR, one entry per CDR3 protein. The top ten clones hold approximately 3.5% of a sample with some 650,000 distinct CDR3 sequences, approximately 15% of them seen once. Sequences were obtained from blood. All receptors come from a woman aged 40-49 years with Graves' ophthalmopathy.

Notes on this clonotype: This may be a read error: a much more frequent sequence differs by one nucleotide. The gene calls are TRBV10-2 and TRBJ2-1, with TRBD1 matching over 9 bases. The tail of the sequence fits TRBJ2-7 better, so the J call may be wrong. Germline lookup yields CDR1 WSHSY and CDR2 SAAADI. The CDR3 has 14 residues. CDR3 in DNA: TGCGCCAGCAGAGGGGGACAGGGAAACAATGAGCAGTACTTC. Protein product: CASRGGQGNNEQYF.

The count of this clonotype is one. The CDR3 region has the DNA TGTGCCAGCAGTTTTCCCCGGGGACAGGGTTTGAGTTCACCCCTCCACTTT. This encodes CASSFPRGQGLSSPLHF. The rearrangement links TRBV6-2 or TRBV6-3 to TRBJ1-6; 9 positions agree with TRBD1. V lost 4 bases and J lost 9; bases outside the gene matches: 13. This CDR3 has 17 amino acids. Germline V gene data show CDR1 as MNHEY and CDR2 as SVGEGT.

To note about this clonotype: The junction departs from germline at one end; a sequencing error may be responsible. The V call is TRBV7-7, the J call TRBJ2-5; D possibly corresponds to TRBD2 (5 bases). CDR3 length equals 13 residues. Germline CDR1 SSHAT, CDR2 FNYEAQ (reference sequence). The DNA for the CDR3 is TGTGCTAGCAGTCCCGGGCTCCGGGGGACCCAGTACTTC. This encodes CASSPGLRGTQYF.

This clonotype was counted many times. The chain couples TRBV20-1 to TRBJ2-6; D unresolved. Germline V gene sequence: CDR1 DFQATT, CDR2 SNEGSKA (reference sequence). The CDR3 has 15 amino acids. Trimming took 0 bases from V and 0 from J, leaving 6 bases between them. The CDR3 loop is CSARDRPSGANVLTF. CDR3 nucleotide sequence: TGCAGTGCTAGAGATCGACCCTCTGGGGCCAACGTCCTGACTTTC.

The chain links TRBV30 to TRBJ2-4; possibly TRBD1 for D (5 bases). The CDR3 has 13 amino acids. V lost 1 base, J lost 11 bases, and 15 bases lay in between. Germline CDR1 and CDR2: GTSNPN and SVGIG (reference sequence). DNA of the CDR3: TGTGCCTGGAGTGCAGGGTTTACCTACGTTCAGTACTTC. It encodes CAWSAGFTYVQYF.

At least ten counts were recorded for this clonotype. This chain uses TRBV2 with TRBJ2-5, with D tentatively TRBD1 (5 bases). This CDR3 has 16 amino acids. The germline V gene encodes CDR1 SNHLY and CDR2 FYNNEI. Deletions cut 1 base from V and 4 bases from J, with 16 bases between. The CDR3: CASSEGGNVQGETQYF. CDR3 sequence (DNA): TGTGCCAGCAGTGAAGGGGGAAACGTGCAGGGAGAGACCCAGTACTTC.

J is TRBJ2-6 and V is TRBV5-1, with TRBD1 as a possible D gene (6 bases). The length of the CDR3 is 15 residues. Germline-derived CDR1 and CDR2 are SGHRS and YFSETQ. The V and J ends lost 5 bases and 6 bases respectively, with 15 bases between them. CDR3 in DNA: TGCGCCAGCAGTTTGACAGGCCCCCAGGCCAACGTCCTGACTTTC. The encoded protein is CASSLTGPQANVLTF.

This chain links TRBV19 with TRBJ1-5; D is unresolved. In germline, CDR1 is LNHDA, CDR2 SQIVND (reference sequence). The CDR3 sequence is 14 residues long. V lost 4 bases and J lost 7, with 14 bases in between. CDR3 DNA sequence: TGTGCCAGTAGTAGTTGGGGAAGGTTCCAGCCCCAGCATTTT. Translating it yields CASSSWGRFQPQHF. The variable domain in full, completed from reference TRBV19 and TRBJ1-5, reads DGGITQSPKYLFRKEGQNVTLSCEQNLNHDAMYWYRQDPGQGLRLIYYSQIVNDFQKGDIAEGYSVSREKKESFPLTVTSAQKNPTAFYLCASSSWGRFQPQHFGDGTRLSIL.

J is TRBJ2-7 and V is TRBV6-2 or TRBV6-3; the match to TRBD2 covers 9 bases. Germline CDR1 MNHEY, CDR2 SVGEGT. Trimming removed 8 bases from V and 4 bases from J; junction bases left unmatched: 9. CDR3 length equals 14 residues. The chain's CDR3 is CASADAGGLYEQYF. For the CDR3, the DNA is TGTGCCAGCGCGGACGCGGGAGGGCTGTACGAGCAGTACTTC.

This clonotype was detected ten times or more. The rearrangement uses TRBV20-1 and TRBJ2-3; tentatively, D is TRBD2 (5 bases). The CDR3 covers 14 residues. V was pared by 6 bases and J by 0 bases, with 13 bases between. The germline V gene encodes CDR1 DFQATT and CDR2 SNEGSKA (reference sequence). As DNA, the CDR3 is TGCAGTGCACCTTGGGCGGGCAGCACAGATACGCAGTATTTT. This encodes CSAPWAGSTDTQYF.

The sample holds many counts of this clonotype. The gene calls are TRBV5-1 and TRBJ2-7; the match to TRBD1 covers 7 bases. Germline V lookup: CDR1 SGHRS, CDR2 YFSETQ. V lost 4 bases to trimming and J lost 2 bases; unmatched junction nucleotides: 6. This CDR3 contains 14 residues. The CDR3 sequence: CASSQWDRAYEQYF. CDR3 in DNA: TGCGCCAGCAGCCAGTGGGACAGAGCCTACGAGCAGTACTTC. Full variable domain (rest looked up from reference TRBV5-1 and TRBJ2-7): KAGVTQTPRYLIKTRGQQVTLSCSPISGHRSVSWYQQTPGQGLQFLFEYFSETQRNKGNFPGRFSGRQFSNSRSEMNVSTLELGDSALYLCASSQWDRAYEQYFGPGTRLTVT.

The chain joins TRBV2 to TRBJ1-4; D is possibly TRBD1 (5 bases). The germline V gene has CDR1 SNHLY and CDR2 FYNNEI. The CDR3 contains 13 residues. Trimming cost V 3 bases and J 8 bases, with 10 bases left between them. The DNA of the CDR3 is TGTGCCAGCAGTGAGGGACTTCGAGAAAAACTGTTTTTT. This gives the protein CASSEGLREKLFF. The variable domain in full, completed from reference TRBV2 and TRBJ1-4, reads EPEVTQTPSHQVTQMGQEVILRCVPISNHLYFYWYRQILGQKVEFLVSFYNNEISEKSEIFDDQFSVERPDGSNFTLKIRSTKLEDSAMYFCASSEGLREKLFFGSGTQLSVL.

Written as DNA, the CDR3 is TGCAGTGTTCGAGCGTTCAACAATGAGCAGTTCTTC. Its protein product is CSVRAFNNEQFF. This rearrangement joins TRBV20-1 to TRBJ2-1, with D uncertain. The CDR3 is 12 residues long. V lost 7 bases, J lost 5 bases, and 12 bases lay in between. In germline, CDR1 is DFQATT, CDR2 SNEGSKA (reference sequence).

This clonotype has a count of ten or more. The gene calls are TRBV2 and TRBJ1-2, with 10 positions matching TRBD1. Losses at the gene ends were 0 bases for V and 4 bases for J; bases not matched to a gene: 8. CDR1 is SNHLY, CDR2 FYNNEI, per germline. This CDR3 has 17 residues. The CDR3 region is CASSEATGQGILYGYTF. The CDR3, as DNA: TGTGCCAGCAGTGAAGCGACGGGACAGGGGATCCTCTATGGCTACACCTTC.

This clonotype was seen more than once but under ten times. The chain links TRBV28 to TRBJ2-2; TRBD1 agrees at 8 bases. CDR1 is MDHEN and CDR2 is SYDVKM in the germline V gene. The junction had 2 bases not matched to a gene; V was cut back by 11 bases and J by 0 bases. The CDR3 spans 13 residues. CDR3 amino acids: CASGQANTGELFF. CDR3 sequence (DNA): TGTGCCTCGGGACAGGCGAACACCGGGGAGCTGTTTTTT.

The chain joins TRBV12-3 or TRBV12-4 to TRBJ2-7; TRBD2 is a possible D gene (5 bases). Trimming cost V 4 bases and J 7 bases, with 17 bases left between them. The CDR3 is made up of 14 amino acids. DNA for the CDR3: TGTGCCAGCAGTTGGTCCTCTCTAGCTACGGAGCAGTACTTC. Residues: CASSWSSLATEQYF.

This clonotype was found a few times. The chain recombines TRBV28 with TRBJ2-3; the match to TRBD1 covers 7 bases. Germline V gene sequence: CDR1 MDHEN, CDR2 SYDVKM. The CDR3 totals 17 residues. The V segment lost 1 base and the J segment 4 bases; nucleotides outside the gene matches: 11. CDR3 protein: CASSLYSYRGEADTQYF. Written as DNA, the CDR3 is TGTGCCAGCAGTTTATACTCCTACAGGGGTGAGGCAGATACGCAGTATTTT.

This clonotype was seen ten or more times. The gene calls are TRBV12-3 or TRBV12-4 and TRBJ2-3; D may correspond to TRBD1 or TRBD2 (7 bases each). The CDR3 runs to 14 residues. V lost 7 bases, J lost 1 base, and 12 bases lay in between. The CDR3 DNA sequence: TGTGCCAGCATCAGGGGGGGACGCACAGATACGCAGTATTTT. Translation: CASIRGGRTDTQYF.

The chain carries TRBV19 and TRBJ1-6; the D gene is possibly TRBD1 (5 bases). V was shortened by 6 bases and J by 4 bases, with 13 bases between the two germline ends. Germline V lookup: CDR1 LNHDA, CDR2 SQIVND (reference sequence). The length of the CDR3 is 15 residues. The CDR3 here is CASSERGQYNSPLHF. CDR3 coding DNA: TGTGCCAGTAGCGAGAGGGGTCAGTATAATTCACCCCTCCACTTT.

This clonotype came up a few times. The genes are TRBV5-1 and TRBJ2-1; D unclear. The CDR3 loop spans 14 amino acids. Trimming removed 4 bases from V and 4 bases from J, with 12 bases in between. Germline V lookup: CDR1 SGHRS, CDR2 YFSETQ. The CDR3 spells CASSQPDGYNEQFF. As DNA, the CDR3 is TGCGCCAGCAGCCAACCTGACGGGTACAATGAGCAGTTCTTC.

This clonotype was seen ten or more times. In DNA, the CDR3 is TGTGCCAGCTCGCCAACCAGACTAGCGGGAGAGGAGACCCAGTACTTC. Its protein product is CASSPTRLAGEETQYF. The J gene is TRBJ2-5, the V gene TRBV18, with 12 bases fitting TRBD2. Germline assignment: CDR1 KGHSH and CDR2 LQKENI. V lost 6 bases, J lost 5 bases, and 10 bases stayed unmatched. This CDR3 region has 16 residues.

About this clonotype itself: This likely comes from a read error, as the CDR3 has no conserved phenylalanine or tryptophan at its end. V gene TRBV28 combines with J gene TRBJ1-1; 8 bases are a match to TRBD1. Germline V lookup: CDR1 MDHEN, CDR2 SYDVKM. The CDR3 has 14 amino acids. V was pared by 9 bases and J by 4 bases, with 10 bases of the junction left unmatched. CDR3 nucleotide sequence: TGTGCCAGTAGACAGACAGGGGCCGGCACTGAAGCTTTCTCT. Its translation is CASRQTGAGTEAFS.

With regard to this clonotype: Possible read error: a much larger clone is one base away. The chain couples TRBV6-1 to TRBJ2-2; a possible D gene is TRBD2 (5 bases). Germline loops: CDR1 MNHNS, CDR2 SASEGT. Trimming shortened V by 8 bases and J by 3 bases, and 13 bases separated the two germline ends. The CDR3 length is 14 residues. The CDR3 here is CASSGNSDTGELFF. CDR3 in DNA: TGTGCCAGCTCGGGAAACTCTGACACCGGGGAGCTGTTTTTT.

The chain carries TRBV10-3 and TRBJ2-5; the match to TRBD1 covers 10 bases. From germline, CDR1 is ENHRY and CDR2 SYGVKD. CDR3 length equals 13 residues. The V and J ends lost 7 bases and 3 bases, in that order; junction bases with no gene match: 2. Here the CDR3 DNA reads TGTGCCATCAAAGGGACAGGGGAAGAGACCCAGTACTTC. Encoded protein: CAIKGTGEETQYF.

This clonotype was seen ten or more times. The rearrangement joins TRBV12-3 or TRBV12-4 to TRBJ2-1; no clear D gene. The CDR3 contains 14 residues. Deletions cut 4 bases from V and 0 bases from J, with 7 bases between. In DNA form, the CDR3 reads TGTGCCAGCAGTTGGCAGTCCTCCTACAATGAGCAGTTCTTC. It yields the protein CASSWQSSYNEQFF.

In this sample, this clonotype turned up many times. The chain is built from TRBV15 and TRBJ1-1, with D perhaps matching TRBD1 (5 bases). The CDR3 contains 14 residues. Germline CDR1 LNHNV, CDR2 YYDKDF (reference sequence). V shed 3 bases and J shed 3 bases, with 11 bases lying between them. As DNA, the CDR3 is TGTGCCACCAGCAGGGCGGGGGGGTACACTGAAGCTTTCTTT. It codes for CATSRAGGYTEAFF.

Ten or more counts support this clonotype. Here the CDR3 DNA reads TGTGCCAGCAAACTGACACCAAACTATGGCTACACCTTC. Translated, it gives CASKLTPNYGYTF. The chain has TRBV28 and TRBJ1-2; D not resolved. The germline V and J ends were trimmed by 7 bases and 2 bases, with 11 bases remaining between them. CDR1 is MDHEN, CDR2 SYDVKM, per germline. This CDR3 comprises 13 residues.

This clonotype occurred many times. V usage is TRBV11-2 and J usage is TRBJ2-3, with D tentatively TRBD2 (6 bases). Germline CDR1 and CDR2: SGHAT and FQNNGV. Between the trimmed V and J ends, which lost 0 bases and 0 bases, there was a span of 10 bases. The CDR3 runs to 16 residues. CDR3 DNA sequence: TGTGCCAGCAGCTTAGATGGAGGGATGAGCACAGATACGCAGTATTTT. Its translation is CASSLDGGMSTDTQYF.